The rows below give T cell receptor beta chains drawn from one sample of a study of CD8+ T cells in alopecia areata. Assay: immunoSEQ multiplex PCR; the TCRdb copy retains only in-frame clones and omits some. The sample holds around 99,000 clones, roughly 89% seen once. The sample was CD8+ T cells sorted from blood, taken at week 24, from a patient treated with tofacitinib. These receptors all stem from a human donor with alopecia areata. Both conserved end residues are trimmed from each CDR3.

TRBV4-1	TRBJ2-2	ASSQDTDRGLYSGELF
TRBV2	TRBJ2-7	ASRGRGTYEQY
TRBV4-3	TRBJ2-7	ASSQDSAGSSYEQY
TRBV7-8	TRBJ2-7	ASSVGQSYEQY
TRBV15	TRBJ2-3	ATSRVGGEADTQY
TRBV7-8	TRBJ2-1	ASRSGGLAGEFSYNEQF
TRBV5-1	TRBJ2-3	ASSPLAGSTDTQY
TRBV6-5	TRBJ1-5	ASRVTDGSNQPQH
TRBV4-1	TRBJ2-7	ASSHEGAKQY
TRBV13	TRBJ2-5	ASSLGRLKETQY
TRBV4-1	TRBJ1-2	ASSQEQGVYGYT
TRBV5-4	TRBJ2-1	ASSSRGDSYNEQF
TRBV4-3	TRBJ2-7	ASSLEGLAHYEQY
TRBV7-2	TRBJ1-1	ASSLYPDSEAF
TRBV10-3	TRBJ2-3	AMAEGGRTDTQY
TRBV27	TRBJ1-1	ASSLFASPRSEAF
TRBV11-2	TRBJ1-2	ASSLDPSTYGYT
TRBV10-2	TRBJ2-7	ASTPNSYEQY
TRBV27	TRBJ2-1	ASSPPGGEQF